The clone carrying this TCR beta chain has more than one count but fewer than ten. Its antigen is not known. The sample comes from a study of T cells after yellow fever vaccination. Whole-study results and caveats: Most primary-vaccination clones recurred post-booster (about 96% CD4, roughly 90% CD8). The secondary T-cell response peaked on day 5, not day 15, but was weaker. Abundant contaminating clonotypes from the bulk population could appear in FACS-sorted repertoires.

Production of TCR cDNA was by 5'RACE template switching, which also added a universal primer site and UMIs. A single record per CDR3 protein comes from TCRdb applying MiXCR to the 5' RACE reads. The repertoire has a few hundred thousand distinct CDR3 sequences, around 3.6% of them found once; the top ten carry about 20%. CDR3 length: 14 amino acids. V shed 4 bases and J shed 9 bases, with 17 bases lying between them. Germline assignment: CDR1 SGHNT and CDR2 YYREEE (reference sequence). Sequencing was performed on PBMCs, taken on the day of the yellow fever booster vaccination. This sequence joins TRBV5-4 and TRBJ2-4; D is possibly TRBD2 (7 bases). This TCR came from a man between 18 and 35 years old who received the YFV17D yellow fever vaccine. CDR3 coding DNA: TGTGCCAGCAGCCCCGCCGGGGGGCCGGGCATTCAGTACTTC. This sequence encodes CASSPAGGPGIQYF.